What follows are 11 T cell receptor beta chains derived from one specimen sequenced in a study of CD8+CD57+ T cells in acquired aplastic anemia. An expansion of CD8+CD57+ cells by flow cytometry had been shown in patients chosen for sequencing. According to the study, genomic DNA was the template for TCR beta VDJ and CDR3 profiling. Via MiXCR, TCRdb re-called the reads, giving one row per CDR3 protein. The table lists fewer than 250,000 distinct CDR3 sequences, roughly half of them singletons. The sequenced sample consisted of sorted CD4+, CD8+, or CD8+CD57+ T cells (not recorded which) from PBMCs. Receptors were obtained from a human donor with aplastic anemia.

The chain combines TRBV7-8 with TRBJ2-1; D gene ambiguous. CDR3 length: 11 residues. The germline V gene encodes CDR1 SGHVS and CDR2 FQNEAQ. The ends were cut back, 5 bases at V and 10 bases at J, with 9 bases in the middle. In DNA, the CDR3 is TGTGCCAGCAGCCCACATGTCGAGCAGTTCTTC. This gives the protein CASSPHVEQFF.

This chain uses TRBV20-1 with TRBJ1-6, with a tentative D call TRBD1 (5 bases). V lost 5 bases and J lost 5, with 10 bases in between. The CDR3 runs to 13 residues. The germline V gene has CDR1 DFQATT and CDR2 SNEGSKA (reference sequence). CDR3 DNA: TGCAGTGCTCCCCAACAGGATAATTCACCCCTCCACTTT. This codes for CSAPQQDNSPLHF.

This clonotype was observed many times. V usage is TRBV10-3 and J usage is TRBJ1-4; D is undetermined. Between the trimmed V and J ends, which lost 0 bases and 4 bases, there was a span of 15 bases. Germline values: CDR1 ENHRY, CDR2 SYGVKD. This CDR3 is 17 amino acids long. DNA for the CDR3: TGTGCCATCAGTGAGTCTTCAGGAGAACAAATTAATGAAAAACTGTTTTTT. Translated: CAISESSGEQINEKLFF.

The rearrangement links TRBV9 to TRBJ2-2; 9 nucleotides align to TRBD2. V shed 0 bases and J 6 bases; nucleotides not matched to a gene: 12. CDR3 length: 18 amino acids. Looked up from germline, CDR1 is SGDLS and CDR2 is YYNGEE. The CDR3 sequence is CASSVAPLGGGAAGELFF. The CDR3 nucleotides read TGTGCCAGCAGCGTAGCCCCACTAGGCGGGGGGGCCGCCGGGGAGCTGTTTTTT.

This clonotype has at least ten counts. The rearrangement joins TRBV7-2 to TRBJ1-5; the D is unclear. Trimming took 2 bases from V and 4 from J, leaving 15 bases between them. There are 16 residues in the CDR3. CDR1 is SGHTA, CDR2 FQGNSA, per germline. The CDR3, as DNA: TGTGCCAGCAGCTTAAGTTTTTCAGACCCAAATCAGCCCCAGCATTTT. The encoded protein is CASSLSFSDPNQPQHF.

Comment on this clonotype: It may be a read error: a sequence one base away is much more abundant. The chain links TRBV7-2 to TRBJ2-4; tentative D call: TRBD1 (7 bases). Germline CDR1 is SGHTA and CDR2 is FQGNSA. The CDR3 covers 14 residues. Between the trimmed V and J ends, which lost 5 bases and 5 bases, there was a span of 13 bases. CDR3 DNA sequence: TGTGCCAGCAGCCACAGCAGGGGGGAAAACATTCAGTACTTC. Protein sequence: CASSHSRGENIQYF.

This chain connects TRBV24-1 to TRBJ1-1; TRBD1 matches 11 bases. This CDR3 is 13 amino acids long. V lost 8 bases and J lost 9; bases outside the gene matches: 7. Germline values: CDR1 KGHDR, CDR2 SFDVKD. For the CDR3, the DNA is TGTGCCACCATTGGCCGGGACAGGGGGAAAGCTTTCTTT. The encoded protein is CATIGRDRGKAFF.

The CDR3 spells CASSIARFGNTIYF. The DNA for the CDR3 is TGTGCCAGTAGTATAGCAAGGTTCGGAAACACCATATATTTT. The chain carries TRBV19 and TRBJ1-3; the D is unclear. Trimming removed 1 base at V and 4 bases at J, with 8 bases between. Looked up from germline, CDR1 is LNHDA and CDR2 is SQIVND (reference sequence). The CDR3 is 14 amino acids.

This chain uses TRBV7-8 with TRBJ1-5; 7 bases match TRBD1. Trimming at V came to 6 bases and at J to 10 bases, leaving 9 bases not matched to a gene. This CDR3 has 13 amino acids. Germline V CDR1 and CDR2: SGHVS, FQNEAQ. CDR3 sequence reads: CASSVQGGSPQHF. The CDR3, as DNA: TGTGCCAGCAGTGTGCAGGGGGGCTCCCCCCAGCATTTT.

Only one count was recorded for this clonotype. V gene TRBV27 combines with J gene TRBJ2-7; tentative D call: TRBD1 (6 bases). V dropped 5 bases and J dropped 3 bases, with 14 bases sitting between them. Germline V gene data show CDR1 as MNHEY and CDR2 as SMNVEV (reference sequence). The CDR3 extends over 14 amino acids. The CDR3 loop is CASSRAGTNYEQYF. The CDR3 coding sequence is TGTGCCAGCAGTCGCGCCGGGACAAACTACGAGCAGTACTTC.

Notes on this clonotype: A clone one base away is much larger, so this may be a read error. The chain combines TRBV9 with TRBJ2-7; 11 positions match TRBD1. In germline, CDR1 is SGDLS, CDR2 YYNGEE. Germline trimming cut 4 bases from V and 4 bases from J; bases unmatched to any gene: 7. This CDR3 has 15 residues. CDR3 loop: CASSPKDRGPYEQYF. DNA for the CDR3: TGTGCCAGCAGCCCGAAGGACAGGGGGCCTTACGAGCAGTACTTC.